This is a list of T cell receptor beta chains from one sample in a study of low-dose radiotherapy and immunotherapy resistance in tumors. TCRdb itself ran the reads through MiXCR, one entry per CDR3 protein. The sample consists of approximately 47,000 distinct CDR3 sequences, 12% of them appearing once. The material was PBMCs, obtained before treatment. Receptor source: a female donor with ovarian cancer. CDR3s include the opening cysteine and the closing phenylalanine or tryptophan. Size tells how often a clone was seen (once, few, many) or the class of an expanded clone, and some rows leave it out.

cdr3_aa: CASTRTGGGNSPLHF
j_call: TRBJ1-6
clone_size: many
v_call: TRBV3-1
cdr3_length: 15

cdr3_aa: CASTLRPSGNTIYF
j_call: TRBJ1-3
clone_size: many
v_call: TRBV12-3/TRBV12-4
cdr3_length: 14

cdr3_aa: CASSLMGQGARGTEAFF
j_call: TRBJ1-1
clone_size: many
v_call: TRBV7-9
cdr3_length: 17

cdr3_aa: CASSYKGGRAYEQYF
j_call: TRBJ2-7
clone_size: few
v_call: TRBV6-6
cdr3_length: 15

cdr3_aa: CASSSGGGIGYNEQFF
j_call: TRBJ2-1
clone_size: medium-sized
v_call: TRBV28
cdr3_length: 16

cdr3_aa: CAIMPSGRPDTQYF
j_call: TRBJ2-3
clone_size: many
v_call: TRBV10-3
cdr3_length: 14

cdr3_aa: CASRVTRSNTEAFF
j_call: TRBJ1-1
clone_size: -
v_call: TRBV27
cdr3_length: 14

cdr3_aa: CASSLNMSPGQFF
j_call: TRBJ2-1
clone_size: -
v_call: TRBV27
cdr3_length: 13

cdr3_aa: CASSLGTAGSYEQYF
j_call: TRBJ2-7
clone_size: many
v_call: TRBV5-1
cdr3_length: 15

cdr3_aa: CASSLALANEKLFF
j_call: TRBJ1-4
clone_size: many
v_call: TRBV7-2
cdr3_length: 14

cdr3_aa: CASSLGQIRSTDTQYF
j_call: TRBJ2-3
clone_size: -
v_call: TRBV5-1
cdr3_length: 16

cdr3_aa: CASSYRGSPLHF
j_call: TRBJ1-6
clone_size: many
v_call: TRBV6-5
cdr3_length: 12

cdr3_aa: CASSYSDRGNEKLFF
j_call: TRBJ1-4
clone_size: many
v_call: TRBV6-5
cdr3_length: 15

cdr3_aa: CASSFDGTADNEQFF
j_call: TRBJ2-1
clone_size: many
v_call: TRBV11-2
cdr3_length: 15

cdr3_aa: CSASEVREYSYNEQFF
j_call: TRBJ2-1
clone_size: -
v_call: TRBV20-1
cdr3_length: 16

cdr3_aa: CSVGGGNTEAFF
j_call: TRBJ1-1
clone_size: -
v_call: TRBV29-1
cdr3_length: 12

cdr3_aa: CASSPPGGTGAFF
j_call: TRBJ1-1
clone_size: many
v_call: TRBV11-2
cdr3_length: 13

cdr3_aa: CASSRRTGKPRNTGELFF
j_call: TRBJ2-2
clone_size: many
v_call: TRBV3-1
cdr3_length: 18

cdr3_aa: CASSLVVAPGAGEQYF
j_call: TRBJ2-7
clone_size: many
v_call: TRBV5-1
cdr3_length: 16

cdr3_aa: CASSPGGSGRRVEQYF
j_call: TRBJ2-7
clone_size: many
v_call: TRBV7-6
cdr3_length: 16

cdr3_aa: CASSESQGGGYTF
j_call: TRBJ1-2
clone_size: many
v_call: TRBV10-1
cdr3_length: 13

cdr3_aa: CAWSVPGGATETQYF
j_call: TRBJ2-5
clone_size: many
v_call: TRBV30
cdr3_length: 15

cdr3_aa: CASSLRGDTEAFF
j_call: TRBJ1-1
clone_size: many
v_call: TRBV28
cdr3_length: 13

cdr3_aa: CASSTVPHEQFF
j_call: TRBJ2-1
clone_size: many
v_call: TRBV27
cdr3_length: 12

cdr3_aa: CASSPLQGAGGYTF
j_call: TRBJ1-2
clone_size: many
v_call: TRBV18
cdr3_length: 14

cdr3_aa: CASSPPRLATYNEQFF
j_call: TRBJ2-1
clone_size: many
v_call: TRBV28
cdr3_length: 16

cdr3_aa: CASSTKENEQYF
j_call: TRBJ2-7
clone_size: many
v_call: TRBV6-1
cdr3_length: 12

cdr3_aa: CASGVVSGELFFF
j_call: TRBJ2-2
clone_size: -
v_call: TRBV2
cdr3_length: 13

cdr3_aa: CASSPHQGQGGEQYF
j_call: TRBJ2-7
clone_size: many
v_call: TRBV11-2
cdr3_length: 15

cdr3_aa: CASSKRSAGGVDTQYF
j_call: TRBJ2-3
clone_size: few
v_call: TRBV12-3/TRBV12-4
cdr3_length: 16

cdr3_aa: CAWSPVRASYGYTF
j_call: TRBJ1-2
clone_size: many
v_call: TRBV30
cdr3_length: 14

cdr3_aa: CASSKDRGGDEQYF
j_call: TRBJ2-7
clone_size: many
v_call: TRBV5-1
cdr3_length: 14

cdr3_aa: CASSPFRDSSYEQYF
j_call: TRBJ2-7
clone_size: many
v_call: TRBV18
cdr3_length: 15

cdr3_aa: CASSLGRGWGEQYF
j_call: TRBJ2-7
clone_size: -
v_call: TRBV7-2
cdr3_length: 14

cdr3_aa: CASSFTGAATNEKLFF
j_call: TRBJ1-4
clone_size: many
v_call: TRBV28
cdr3_length: 16

cdr3_aa: CASSSVVGGDEQYF
j_call: TRBJ2-7
clone_size: many
v_call: TRBV7-9
cdr3_length: 14

cdr3_aa: CASSPPGGGSNQPQHF
j_call: TRBJ1-5
clone_size: many
v_call: TRBV18
cdr3_length: 16

cdr3_aa: CASSPLAGGRSGANVLTF
j_call: TRBJ2-6
clone_size: many
v_call: TRBV12-3/TRBV12-4
cdr3_length: 18

cdr3_aa: CASQAGQGNLNEQFF
j_call: TRBJ2-1
clone_size: many
v_call: TRBV6-1
cdr3_length: 15

cdr3_aa: CSAERLGNEQFF
j_call: TRBJ2-1
clone_size: many
v_call: TRBV20-1
cdr3_length: 12